A selection of T cell receptor beta chains follows, all from one sample in a study of blood T cell repertoires in COVID-19. Clones were sequenced by immunoSEQ multiplex PCR, and TCRdb holds only the in-frame ones, with some missing. In the table there are over 250,000 clones, about 87% of which are singletons. Specimen: peripheral blood. The source is a woman aged 40 to 49 who had recovered from COVID-19. Both conserved end residues are part of each CDR3. A D gene is named only where the DNA matches it firmly. Clone size is stated in some rows and not others, as once, few, many or a class when expanded.

clone_size,j_call,v_call,d_call,cdr3_nt,cdr3_aa
.,TRBJ1-2,TRBV7-9,TRBD1,TGTGCCAGCAGCCTACAGGGGAGCGATGGCTACACCTTC,CASSLQGSDGYTF
.,TRBJ2-2,TRBV6-2/TRBV6-3,.,TGTGCCAGCAGTTACTCGAAAGGGGTGGACACCGGGGAGCTGTTTTTT,CASSYSKGVDTGELFF
.,TRBJ2-1,TRBV4-3,.,TGCGCCAGCAGCCTTGGGCCGACAGCCTCCTACAATGAGCAGTTCTTC,CASSLGPTASYNEQFF
.,TRBJ1-2,TRBV18,.,TGTGCCAGCTCACCACCGGGGGCGAGGGACTATGGCTACACCTTC,CASSPPGARDYGYTF
many,TRBJ2-1,TRBV9,.,TGTGCCAGCAGCCCCGGGGGGCAATACAATGAGCAGTTCTTC,CASSPGGQYNEQFF
.,TRBJ1-4,TRBV7-6,.,TGTGCCAGCAGCTTACGACTTGGTCCAACTAATGAAAAACTGTTTTTT,CASSLRLGPTNEKLFF
.,TRBJ2-3,TRBV5-1,.,TGCGCCAGCTTTCCGGGGGGCAGCACAGATACGCAGTATTTT,CASFPGGSTDTQYF
.,TRBJ2-7,TRBV10-3,TRBD2,TGTGCCATCAGTCGTCTAGCGGGAAACTACGAGCAGTACTTC,CAISRLAGNYEQYF
once,TRBJ1-1,TRBV7-8,.,TGTGCCAGCAGCGCGGGTAGAGTCACTGAAGCTTTCTTT,CASSAGRVTEAFF
.,TRBJ1-1,TRBV29-1,.,TGCAGCGTGGGGCAGGGGCTGAACACTGAAGCTTTCTTT,CSVGQGLNTEAFF
.,TRBJ2-7,TRBV4-3,TRBD2,TGCGCCAGCAGCCAAGATGGAGGCGGGGGGGCCTACGAGCAGTACTTC,CASSQDGGGGAYEQYF
once,TRBJ1-4,TRBV6-5,TRBD1,TGTGCCAGCAGTTACGGGACAGGGGGCAATGAAAAACTGTTTTTT,CASSYGTGGNEKLFF
.,TRBJ2-3,TRBV6-1,TRBD2,TGTGCCAGCAGTGGTTTAGCGGGGGGCCGCACAGATACGCAGTATTTT,CASSGLAGGRTDTQYF
few,TRBJ2-7,TRBV9,.,TGTGCCAGCGGTGGGGGGACTCCGCTGGAGCAGTACTTC,CASGGGTPLEQYF
once,TRBJ1-6,TRBV7-2,.,TGTGCCAGCAGCTTGTTCGCCGGGACAAACTCCTCACCCCTCCACTTT,CASSLFAGTNSSPLHF
.,TRBJ2-1,TRBV11-2,.,TGTGCCAGCAGCTTGTCAGCAGGCCCCAATGAGCAGTTCTTC,CASSLSAGPNEQFF
.,TRBJ2-1,TRBV7-2,TRBD2,TGTGCCAGCAGCTTGTGGCTAGCGGTCCCCGAGCAGTTCTTC,CASSLWLAVPEQFF
.,TRBJ2-1,TRBV7-9,.,TGTGCCAGCAGCCTCATGGGGGGAAATGAGCAGTTCTTC,CASSLMGGNEQFF
.,TRBJ1-5,TRBV7-9,TRBD1,TGTGCCAGCAGCCCGGGACAGGGGTTCAATCAGCCCCAGCATTTT,CASSPGQGFNQPQHF
.,TRBJ2-3,TRBV15,.,TGTGCCACCAGCAGAGATCGGGGTGGTGGGGATACGCAGTATTTT,CATSRDRGGGDTQYF
.,TRBJ1-6,TRBV19,.,TGTGCCAGTAGGAGATATAATTCACCCCTCCACTTT,CASRRYNSPLHF
.,TRBJ2-5,TRBV29-1,.,TGCAGCGGAGGACTGCAAGAGACCCAGTACTTC,CSGGLQETQYF
.,TRBJ2-4,TRBV7-2,TRBD2,TGTGCCAGCAGCCCGACTAGCGGGGGGGCTTACATTCAGTACTTC,CASSPTSGGAYIQYF
.,TRBJ2-6,TRBV27,.,TGTGCCACCCACCCGGCAGGGTCCGGGGCCAACGTCCTGACTTTC,CATHPAGSGANVLTF
.,TRBJ2-3,TRBV27,TRBD1,TGTGCCAGCAGTCCGCCCGGGACAGGCACAGATACGCAGTATTTT,CASSPPGTGTDTQYF
.,TRBJ1-1,TRBV11-2,.,TGTGCCAGCAGCCTAACGAACGGGAACACTGAAGCTTTCTTT,CASSLTNGNTEAFF
.,TRBJ1-1,TRBV5-1,TRBD1,TGCGCCAGCAGCCCCCGACAGGCAGGGGGCACTGAAGCTTTCTTT,CASSPRQAGGTEAFF
.,TRBJ1-1,TRBV30,.,TGTGCCTGGACGCGTCCGGGCACTGAAGCTTTCTTT,CAWTRPGTEAFF
.,TRBJ2-7,TRBV6-5,.,TGTGCCAGCAGTTACGGGCTCGCCTACGAGCAGTACTTC,CASSYGLAYEQYF
.,TRBJ2-7,TRBV6-5,TRBD1,TGTGCCAGCAGGGGGACAGGGAATTCCTACGAGCAGTACTTC,CASRGTGNSYEQYF
.,TRBJ2-7,TRBV10-3,TRBD2,TGTGCCATCAACACTAGCGGGGGTGCCTACGAGCAGTACTTC,CAINTSGGAYEQYF
few,TRBJ1-3,TRBV20-1,.,TGCAGTGCTAGTGAGGGCCCTGGAAACACCATATATTTT,CSASEGPGNTIYF
.,TRBJ1-1,TRBV7-9,.,TGTGCCAGCAGCCCATGGTTAGGGGGGGTTAAGACTGAAGCTTTCTTT,CASSPWLGGVKTEAFF
.,TRBJ1-5,TRBV5-6,.,TGTGCCAGCAGCTTTCAGGGCTATAGCAATCAGCCCCAGCATTTT,CASSFQGYSNQPQHF
.,TRBJ2-7,TRBV4-1,.,TGCGCCAGCAGCCAAGACGCCCCGGGGGGCAACGAGCAGTACTTC,CASSQDAPGGNEQYF
.,TRBJ2-2,TRBV29-1,TRBD1,TGCAGCGCCGGACAGGGGGTGGCCACCGGGGAGCTGTTTTTT,CSAGQGVATGELFF
.,TRBJ1-1,TRBV7-2,TRBD1,TGTGCCAGCAGCTGGGGTTCAGGGGGCACTGAAGCTTTCTTT,CASSWGSGGTEAFF
.,TRBJ2-3,TRBV4-3,.,TGCGCCAGCAGCCCCAGGGGTGGCACAGATACGCAGTATTTT,CASSPRGGTDTQYF
.,TRBJ1-2,TRBV19,.,TGTGCCAGTAGTATAGTTTCCCCCAGGGGAAAAGGAACTGTCTATGGCTACACCTTC,CASSIVSPRGKGTVYGYTF